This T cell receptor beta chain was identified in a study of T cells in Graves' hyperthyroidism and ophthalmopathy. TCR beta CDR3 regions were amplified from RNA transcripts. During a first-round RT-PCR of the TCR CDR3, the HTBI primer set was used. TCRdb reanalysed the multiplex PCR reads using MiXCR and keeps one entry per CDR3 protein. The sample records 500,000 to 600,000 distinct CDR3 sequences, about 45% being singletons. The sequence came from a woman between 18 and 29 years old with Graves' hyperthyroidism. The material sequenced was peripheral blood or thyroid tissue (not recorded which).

The CDR3 is CSFLLGGQPQHF. The CDR3 nucleotides read TGCAGCTTTCTGCTGGGGGGCCAGCCCCAGCATTTT. The V call is TRBV29-1, the J call TRBJ1-5; D perhaps matches TRBD1 (6 bases). The CDR3 covers 12 residues. CDR1 and CDR2 (germline): SQVTM, ANQGSEA. V gave up 8 bases and J gave up 7 bases, with 15 bases separating them.